The clone carrying this T cell receptor beta chain was counted at least ten times. Its antigen remains unidentified. The data stem from a study of breast tumors, draining lymph nodes, adjacent tissues. This CDR3 region has 15 residues. Trimming at V came to 1 base and at J to 8 bases, leaving 3 bases not matched to a gene. CDR1 SEHNR and CDR2 FQNEAQ come from the germline V gene (reference sequence). Notes on the study in general: Tumor T cell lymph node origin was a supported hypothesis, not proven. Tumors had less TCR diversity than lymph nodes, more than nontumor tissue. Most tumor T cells seemingly derive from lymph node, then expand in tumor. Luminal-like breast cancer showed significantly higher tumor–nontumor repertoire similarity than basal-like.

Axillary draining lymph nodes of breast cancer patients supplied the node samples. A single record per CDR3 protein comes from TCRdb applying MiXCR to the multiplex PCR reads. The table lists more than 80,000 distinct CDR3 sequences, approximately 28% of them singletons, with approximately 5% in the top ten. The sequence came from a female donor with breast cancer. Some clones in this sample may be carry-over from other donors' samples. The sequencing sample was made of axillary lymph node tissue. The V call is TRBV7-9, the J call TRBJ2-1, with 12 positions matching TRBD2. The CDR3 DNA follows: TGTGCCAGCAGCTTAGGGCTAGCGGGAGGGGATGAGCAGTTCTTC. This translates into CASSLGLAGGDEQFF.